These 19 T cell receptor beta chains share one sample of origin, sequenced in a study of technical replicates of blood from a handful of donors. Sequencing used immunoSEQ multiplex PCR; TCRdb keeps in-frame clones, though not all of them. Here the sample spans tens of thousands of clones, around 93% being singletons. Sequencing was carried out using T cells isolated from PBMCs. The receptors derive from a human donor in good health.

CDR3 residues: CATSRGAGRDTGELFF. The CDR3 DNA follows: TGTGCCACCAGCAGAGGGGCGGGTAGAGACACCGGGGAGCTGTTTTTT. The V gene is TRBV15, the J gene TRBJ2-2; perhaps TRBD2 as D (5 bases). There are 16 residues in the CDR3. From germline, CDR1 is LNHNV and CDR2 YYDKDF (reference sequence). The germline V and J ends were trimmed by 1 base and 3 bases, with 12 bases remaining between them.

This chain joins TRBV5-1 and TRBJ2-1; 13 nucleotides align to TRBD2. Germline lookup yields CDR1 SGHRS and CDR2 YFSETQ. There are 16 residues in the CDR3. The V and J ends lost 4 bases and 8 bases, in that order; junction bases with no gene match: 9. The CDR3 loop reads CASSPNALAGGDEQFF. The CDR3 bases are TGCGCCAGCAGCCCAAACGCACTAGCGGGAGGGGATGAGCAGTTCTTC.

The CDR3, as DNA: TGTGCCAGCAGCTCGCCGGGACTAGCGGGCAATGAGCAGTTCTTC. Residues: CASSSPGLAGNEQFF. The chain carries TRBV11-2 and TRBJ2-1; 12 bases are a match to TRBD2. The V segment lost 4 bases and the J segment 6 bases; nucleotides outside the gene matches: 4. This CDR3 is 15 amino acids long. Germline CDR1 and CDR2: SGHAT and FQNNGV.

This chain connects TRBV6-5 to TRBJ2-7; D possibly corresponds to TRBD1 (5 bases). Looked up from germline, CDR1 is MNHEY and CDR2 is SVGAGI. The V end was cut by 2 bases, the J end by 1 base, with 6 bases between. The CDR3 consists of 13 residues. The DNA of the CDR3 is TGTGCCAGCAGTTACCGACAGTCCTACGAGCAGTACTTC. Protein: CASSYRQSYEQYF.

The chain is built from TRBV6-1 and TRBJ2-5; 11 positions match TRBD1. Per germline, CDR1 MNHNS and CDR2 SASEGT. The CDR3 loop spans 16 amino acids. V lost 4 bases, J lost 4 bases, and 8 bases stayed unmatched. CDR3 nucleotide sequence: TGTGCCAGCAGTGTAGGACAGGGGGCGGGAGTAGAGACCCAGTACTTC. Translating it yields CASSVGQGAGVETQYF.

The gene calls are TRBV6-1 and TRBJ2-7; no clear D gene. The germline V and J ends were trimmed by 2 bases and 6 bases, with 8 bases remaining between them. Per germline, CDR1 MNHNS and CDR2 SASEGT. CDR3 length: 12 amino acids. CDR3 bases: TGTGCCAGCAGTGAATCAGTGCCCGAGCAGTACTTC. Translated: CASSESVPEQYF.

The gene calls are TRBV29-1 and TRBJ2-1; tentatively, D is TRBD1 (6 bases). V was pared by 4 bases and J by 1 base, with 11 bases between. The germline V gene has CDR1 SQVTM and CDR2 ANQGSEA. The CDR3 has 14 residues. The CDR3 nucleotides are TGCAGCGTTGGGGGACACTCGTCCTACAATGAGCAGTTCTTC. Its protein is CSVGGHSSYNEQFF.

The rearrangement joins TRBV2 to TRBJ2-3, with 12 bases that match TRBD2. The CDR3 spans 17 residues. Looked up from germline, CDR1 is SNHLY and CDR2 is FYNNEI. V was clipped by 3 bases and J by 4 bases; unmatched bases: 8. In DNA, the CDR3 is TGTGCCAGCAGTGAGGCACCTAGCGGGAGGGTTGCAGATACGCAGTATTTT. Translating gives CASSEAPSGRVADTQYF.

The chain recombines TRBV7-9 with TRBJ2-7, with D tentatively TRBD2 (6 bases). Between the trimmed V and J ends, which lost 4 bases and 4 bases, there was a span of 20 bases. Germline loops: CDR1 SEHNR, CDR2 FQNEAQ (reference sequence). The CDR3 sequence is 16 residues long. The CDR3 loop reads CASSSSFGGEIYEQYF. The DNA for the CDR3 is TGTGCCAGCAGCTCGTCCTTCGGAGGGGAGATTTACGAGCAGTACTTC.

The V and J genes are TRBV7-2 and TRBJ1-1; D is undetermined. In germline, CDR1 is SGHTA, CDR2 FQGNSA. Trimming stripped 3 bases from V and 12 bases from J, with 17 bases between. This CDR3 has 13 residues. CDR3 in DNA: TGTGCCAGCAGCTTCGAGGCTTCGTCCACAACTTTCTTT. Translating gives CASSFEASSTTFF.

The chain employs TRBV28 and TRBJ1-2; D gene unclear. The CDR3 is 11 amino acids. Germline V gives CDR1 MDHEN, CDR2 SYDVKM. CDR3 coding DNA: TGTGTGTCAGGTCCCCTCTATGGCTACACCTTC. The encoded protein is CVSGPLYGYTF.

A single count supports this clone. This CDR3 is CASSESTGGRQFF. For the CDR3, the DNA is TGCGCCAGCAGTGAGTCGACGGGGGGGCGGCAGTTCTTC. V gene TRBV10-1 combines with J gene TRBJ2-1, with 8 nucleotides matching TRBD2. Germline V CDR1 and CDR2: WNHNN, SYGVQD (reference sequence). J was trimmed by 12 bases and V by 0 bases; bases with no gene match: 4. The CDR3 is 13 amino acids.

V is TRBV4-2 and J is TRBJ2-6; D is perhaps TRBD1 (5 bases). This CDR3 spans 16 amino acids. Per the germline V gene, CDR1 is LGHNA and CDR2 is YNFKEQ. Deletions cut 0 bases from V and 0 bases from J, with 6 bases between. The DNA for the CDR3 is TGTGCCAGCAGCCAAGACAGGGCCTCTGGGGCCAACGTCCTGACTTTC. It codes for CASSQDRASGANVLTF.

The rearrangement joins TRBV7-9 to TRBJ2-7, with TRBD1 matching over 7 bases. The length of the CDR3 is 13 residues. In germline, CDR1 is SEHNR, CDR2 FQNEAQ (reference sequence). V gave up 6 bases and J gave up 0 bases; unmatched junction bases: 2. The CDR3 here is CASRPGGSYEQYF. The DNA of the CDR3 is TGTGCCAGCAGGCCAGGGGGCTCCTACGAGCAGTACTTC. The complete variable domain, with remaining parts taken from reference TRBV7-9 and TRBJ2-7, reads DTGVSQNPRHKITKRGQNVTFRCDPISEHNRLYWYRQTLGQGPEFLTYFQNEAQLEKSRLLSDRFSAERPKGSFSTLEIQRTEQGDSAMYLCASRPGGSYEQYFGPGTRLTVT.

This clone was counted a few times. The gene calls are TRBV2 and TRBJ1-1; D unresolved. Germline CDR1 reads SNHLY; CDR2 reads FYNNEI. The V and J ends lost 4 bases and 6 bases respectively, with 12 bases between them. This CDR3 region has 13 residues. CDR3 bases: TGTGCCAGCAGTGCAGACAACTCCGCTGAAGCTTTCTTT. Its protein product is CASSADNSAEAFF.

This chain links TRBV9 with TRBJ2-7; 10 bases are a match to TRBD1. J gave up 5 bases and V 4 bases, and 6 bases lay outside the gene matches. CDR3 size: 14 residues. Germline CDR1 SGDLS, CDR2 YYNGEE. CDR3 amino acids: CASSPGTGVNEQYF. The CDR3 region has the DNA TGTGCCAGCAGCCCCGGGACAGGGGTAAACGAGCAGTACTTC.

The rearrangement joins TRBV9 to TRBJ2-4; tentatively, D is TRBD2 (5 bases). Trimming left V 2 bases short and J 7 bases short, with 16 bases between. Per germline, CDR1 SGDLS and CDR2 YYNGEE. This CDR3 has 15 residues. CDR3 coding DNA: TGTGCCAGCAGCGTCTCGGGGAGAGCGATGAACATTCAGTACTTC. This gives the protein CASSVSGRAMNIQYF.

The chain combines TRBV5-1 with TRBJ2-7; weak D call: TRBD1 (6 bases). This CDR3 comprises 11 residues. V was cut by 5 bases and J by 10 bases, with 13 bases left in between. Germline V gives CDR1 SGHRS, CDR2 YFSETQ. CDR3 sequence (DNA): TGCGCCAGCAGTTTACCAGGGGAACAGTACTTC. As protein: CASSLPGEQYF.

The genes are TRBV27 and TRBJ2-7; D unresolved. CDR1 and CDR2 (germline): MNHEY, SMNVEV (reference sequence). Deletions cut 6 bases from V and 2 bases from J, with 11 bases between. There are 13 residues in the CDR3. The CDR3 DNA reads TGTGCCAGCAGCCCCCTCCCCGCCTACGAGCAGTACTTC. Protein product: CASSPLPAYEQYF.